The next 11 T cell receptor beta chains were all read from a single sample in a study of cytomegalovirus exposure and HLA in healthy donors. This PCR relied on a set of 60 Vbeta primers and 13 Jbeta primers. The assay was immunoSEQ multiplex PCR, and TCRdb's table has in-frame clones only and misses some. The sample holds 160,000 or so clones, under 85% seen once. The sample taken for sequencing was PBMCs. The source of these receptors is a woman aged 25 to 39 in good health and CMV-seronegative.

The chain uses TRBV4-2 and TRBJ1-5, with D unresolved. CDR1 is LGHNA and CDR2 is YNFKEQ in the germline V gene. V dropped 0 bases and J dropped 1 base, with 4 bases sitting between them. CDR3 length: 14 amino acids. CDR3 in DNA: TGTGCCAGCAGCCAAGATTTAAGCAATCAGCCCCAGCATTTT. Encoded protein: CASSQDLSNQPQHF.

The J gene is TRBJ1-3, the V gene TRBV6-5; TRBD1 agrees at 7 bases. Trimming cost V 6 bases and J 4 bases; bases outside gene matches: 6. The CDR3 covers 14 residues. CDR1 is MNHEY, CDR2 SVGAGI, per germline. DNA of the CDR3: TGTGCCAGCAGATCCGGGACAGACGGAAACACCATATATTTT. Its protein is CASRSGTDGNTIYF.

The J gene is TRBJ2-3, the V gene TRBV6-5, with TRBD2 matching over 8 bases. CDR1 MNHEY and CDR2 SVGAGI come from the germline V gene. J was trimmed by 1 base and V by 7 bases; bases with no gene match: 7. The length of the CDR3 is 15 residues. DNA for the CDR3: TGTGCCAGCACCACGGGGGGGCTTGGCACAGATACGCAGTATTTT. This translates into CASTTGGLGTDTQYF.

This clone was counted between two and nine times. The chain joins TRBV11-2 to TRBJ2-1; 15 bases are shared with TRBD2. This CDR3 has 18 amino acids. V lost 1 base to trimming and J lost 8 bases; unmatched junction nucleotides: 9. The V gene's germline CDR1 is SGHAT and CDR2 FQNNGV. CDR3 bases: TGTGCCAGCAGCTTAGCCCTCGGACTAGCGGGGGGGCTCGATGAGCAGTTCTTC. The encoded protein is CASSLALGLAGGLDEQFF.

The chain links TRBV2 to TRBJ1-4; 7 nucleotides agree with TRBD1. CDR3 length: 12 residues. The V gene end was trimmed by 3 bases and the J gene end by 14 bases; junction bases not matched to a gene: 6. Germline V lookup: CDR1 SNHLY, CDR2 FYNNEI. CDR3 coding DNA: TGTGCCAGCAGTGATCGGGACAGAAGGCTGTTTTTT. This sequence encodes CASSDRDRRLFF.

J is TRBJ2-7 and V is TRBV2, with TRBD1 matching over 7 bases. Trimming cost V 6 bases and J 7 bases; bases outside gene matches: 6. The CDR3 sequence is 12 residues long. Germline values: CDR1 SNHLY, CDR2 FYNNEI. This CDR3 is CASRGTVREQYF. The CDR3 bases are TGTGCCAGCAGGGGGACAGTGCGGGAGCAGTACTTC.

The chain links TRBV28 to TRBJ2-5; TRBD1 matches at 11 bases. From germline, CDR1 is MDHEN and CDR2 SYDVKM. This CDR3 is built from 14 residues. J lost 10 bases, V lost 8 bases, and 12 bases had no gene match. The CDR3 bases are TGTGCCAGCGCCGGACAGGGGGCTGGGGGGAGCCAGTACTTC. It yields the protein CASAGQGAGGSQYF.

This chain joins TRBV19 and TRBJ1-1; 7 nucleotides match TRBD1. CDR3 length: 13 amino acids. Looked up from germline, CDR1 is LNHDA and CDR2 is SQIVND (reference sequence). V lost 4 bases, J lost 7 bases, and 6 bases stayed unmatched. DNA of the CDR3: TGTGCCAGTAGTACCCCAGGGGGAGGTGAAGCTTTCTTT. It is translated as CASSTPGGGEAFF.

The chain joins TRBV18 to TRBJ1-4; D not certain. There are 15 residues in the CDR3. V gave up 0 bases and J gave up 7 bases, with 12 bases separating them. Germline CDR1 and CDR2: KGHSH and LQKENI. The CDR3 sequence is CASSPPGGTGEKLFF. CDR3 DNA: TGTGCCAGCTCACCACCAGGCGGTACCGGTGAAAAACTGTTTTTT.

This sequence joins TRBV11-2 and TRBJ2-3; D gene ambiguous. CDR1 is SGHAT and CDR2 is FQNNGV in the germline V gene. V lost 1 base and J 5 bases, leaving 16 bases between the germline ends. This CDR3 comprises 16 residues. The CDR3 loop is CASSLGFTSNRDTQYF. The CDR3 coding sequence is TGTGCCAGCAGCTTAGGGTTTACAAGCAACAGAGATACGCAGTATTTT.

The CDR3 sequence: CASTSLRRGDTEAFF. The CDR3 DNA reads TGTGCCAGCACCTCACTTCGGCGGGGGGACACTGAAGCTTTCTTT. The chain carries TRBV11-2 and TRBJ1-1, with a weak D call TRBD1 (5 bases). CDR1 and CDR2 (germline): SGHAT, FQNNGV. The V gene lost 7 bases and the J gene lost 3 bases, with 18 bases spanning the gap. The CDR3 extends over 15 amino acids.